This TCR beta chain was profiled in a study of Graves' ophthalmopathy and Graves' hyperthyroidism. CDR1 and CDR2 (germline): SGHNT, YYREEE (reference sequence). This CDR3 has 13 amino acids. Trimming removed 4 bases at V and 7 bases at J, with 15 bases between. For repertoire sequencing, the TCR beta CDR3 regions were amplified from RNA transcripts. First-round RT-PCR with HTBI primers preceded a second-round multiplex PCR. Each CDR3 protein gets one entry after TCRdb re-called the multiplex PCR reads with MiXCR. The data hold 200,000 to 250,000 distinct CDR3 sequences, with around 50% observed a single time. In its sample, this clonotype was seen once.

Input material: peripheral blood. The TCR sequence derives from an adult man with Graves' ophthalmopathy. This chain uses TRBV5-4 with TRBJ2-7, with a possible D match to TRBD1 (6 bases). Here the CDR3 reads CASSVGTTGEQYF. The CDR3 nucleotides are TGTGCCAGCAGCGTAGGGACAACGGGGGAGCAGTACTTC.